This passage covers 25 T cell receptor beta chains from one sample sequenced in a study of cytomegalovirus exposure and HLA in healthy donors. Primers: 60 Vbeta forward and 13 Jbeta reverse. Only in-frame clones appear in the TCRdb table, and some are missing; sequencing was by immunoSEQ multiplex PCR. This table has about 43,000 clones, approximately 60% appearing once. The sample consisted of PBMCs. The receptor source for this set is a human donor in good health.

The V gene is TRBV10-2, the J gene TRBJ2-7; possibly TRBD1 for D (5 bases). Trimming took off 8 bases at V and 4 bases at J, with 21 bases between the two ends. This CDR3 is 15 amino acids long. From germline, CDR1 is WSHSY and CDR2 SAAADI. The CDR3 here is CASHWGPTDLYEQYF. CDR3 coding DNA: TGCGCCAGCCATTGGGGCCCTACAGATTTGTACGAGCAGTACTTC.

In its sample, this clone was seen a few times. The chain is built from TRBV30 and TRBJ2-4, with a weak D call TRBD1 (6 bases). Germline lookup yields CDR1 GTSNPN and CDR2 SVGIG (reference sequence). CDR3 length: 16 amino acids. V was clipped by 2 bases and J by 0 bases, with 14 bases between them. As DNA, the CDR3 is TGTGCCTGGAGTAGAGGGGGTCCCCTAGCCAAAAACATTCAGTACTTC. This encodes CAWSRGGPLAKNIQYF.

This clone was counted once. The chain recombines TRBV6-6 with TRBJ1-4, with D uncertain. The CDR3 loop spans 15 amino acids. With 6 bases removed from V and 0 bases from J, the gap between germline ends came to 11 bases. Germline V gene sequence: CDR1 MNHNY, CDR2 SVGAGI (reference sequence). The CDR3 region is CASRRPEATNEKLFF. CDR3 in DNA: TGTGCCAGCAGGCGGCCCGAAGCAACTAATGAAAAACTGTTTTTT.

V gene TRBV10-3 combines with J gene TRBJ2-6; a weak D match, TRBD2 (5 bases). Germline V gene data show CDR1 as ENHRY and CDR2 as SYGVKD. This CDR3 contains 17 residues. The ends were cut back, 5 bases at V and 4 bases at J, with 18 bases in the middle. The CDR3 DNA is TGTGCCATCAGTCTTTTTGGAGGCCCGGTGGGGGCCAACGTCCTGACTTTC. This encodes CAISLFGGPVGANVLTF.

The table lists this clone with a count of one. The chain has TRBV10-3 and TRBJ1-3, with TRBD1 as a possible D gene (5 bases). V was clipped by 10 bases and J by 8 bases, with 18 bases between them. The CDR3 runs to 13 residues. The germline V gene encodes CDR1 ENHRY and CDR2 SYGVKD. The DNA for the CDR3 is TGTGCCACGTCGCCGGGGGTCGGGGACACCATATATTTT. It translates to CATSPGVGDTIYF.

The chain has TRBV18 and TRBJ2-7; TRBD1 matches 8 bases. Per germline, CDR1 KGHSH and CDR2 LQKENI. This CDR3 is built from 13 residues. The J segment lost 5 bases and the V segment lost 2 bases, leaving 2 bases of the junction unmatched. The CDR3 nucleotides read TGTGCCAGCTCACCAGGACAGGGCCACGAGCAGTACTTC. Residues: CASSPGQGHEQYF.

V and J are TRBV28 and TRBJ2-7; 7 bases match TRBD2. The germline CDR1 and CDR2 sequences are MDHEN and SYDVKM. The CDR3 has 15 residues. Trimming cost V 10 bases and J 2 bases; bases outside gene matches: 14. CDR3 DNA sequence: TGTGCCACCGAGAACCCCGCGGGAGCCCCCTACGAGCAGTACTTC. This gives the protein CATENPAGAPYEQYF.

The gene calls are TRBV20-1 and TRBJ1-2; D ambiguous. Germline CDR1 DFQATT, CDR2 SNEGSKA (reference sequence). The CDR3 has 8 residues. Trimming cost V 6 bases and J 8 bases, with 4 bases left between them. CDR3 nucleotides: TGCAGTGCCTACGGCTACACCTTC. It specifies CSAYGYTF.

This chain joins TRBV7-2 and TRBJ2-5; 13 bases align to TRBD2. The CDR3 is made up of 16 amino acids. Trimming cost V 5 bases and J 2 bases; bases outside gene matches: 5. The germline V gene has CDR1 SGHTA and CDR2 FQGNSA. CDR3 bases: TGTGCCAGCAGCACCCGACTAGCGGGGGGACAAGAGACCCAGTACTTC. Its translation: CASSTRLAGGQETQYF. The whole variable domain, remainder taken from reference TRBV7-2 and TRBJ2-5, is GAGVSQSPSNKVTEKGKDVELRCDPISGHTALYWYRQSLGQGLEFLIYFQGNSAPDKSGLPSDRFSAERTGGSVSTLTIQRTQQEDSAVYLCASSTRLAGGQETQYFGPGTRLLVL.

The chain couples TRBV6-5 to TRBJ2-7, with 14 bases matching TRBD2. Germline V gene sequence: CDR1 MNHEY, CDR2 SVGAGI. CDR3 size: 14 residues. V trimming: 5 bases; J trimming: 6 bases; junction bases outside the gene matches: 3. The chain's CDR3 is CASSAGTSGGEQYF. The CDR3 nucleotides are TGTGCCAGCAGTGCCGGGACTAGCGGGGGCGAGCAGTACTTC.

This clone was detected only a few times. The CDR3 loop is CASSYSKSVNYGYTF. The CDR3 nucleotides read TGTGCCAGCAGTTACTCGAAGTCAGTTAACTATGGCTACACCTTC. This sequence joins TRBV6-5 and TRBJ1-2; D is uncertain. The V end was cut by 0 bases, the J end by 1 base, with 9 bases between. In germline, CDR1 is MNHEY, CDR2 SVGAGI. CDR3 length equals 15 residues.

The rearrangement links TRBV19 to TRBJ2-7; TRBD1 agrees at 11 bases. CDR3 length: 13 amino acids. V dropped 6 bases and J dropped 7; count of bases not matched to a gene: 5. Germline V lookup: CDR1 LNHDA, CDR2 SQIVND (reference sequence). The DNA for the CDR3 is TGTGCCAGTAGCACGGGACAGGGGGTAGAGCAGTACTTC. Translated: CASSTGQGVEQYF. The full variable domain, with the rest looked up from reference TRBV19 and TRBJ2-7, is DGGITQSPKYLFRKEGQNVTLSCEQNLNHDAMYWYRQDPGQGLRLIYYSQIVNDFQKGDIAEGYSVSREKKESFPLTVTSAQKNPTAFYLCASSTGQGVEQYFGPGTRLTVT.

V and J are TRBV7-9 and TRBJ1-2; D may be TRBD1 (6 bases). Trimming took off 0 bases at V and 3 bases at J, with 20 bases between the two ends. This CDR3 spans 18 amino acids. In germline, CDR1 is SEHNR, CDR2 FQNEAQ (reference sequence). The chain's CDR3 is CASSLAGATPGMHYGYTF. The CDR3 nucleotides are TGTGCCAGCAGCTTAGCGGGGGCGACCCCAGGGATGCACTATGGCTACACCTTC.

The CDR3 loop is CASSLSTGDEQYF. Here the CDR3 DNA reads TGTGCCAGCAGCTTGTCGACAGGGGACGAGCAGTACTTC. The chain combines TRBV11-2 with TRBJ2-7; TRBD1 aligns across 8 bases. Germline-derived CDR1 and CDR2 are SGHAT and FQNNGV. J lost 5 bases, V lost 3 bases, and 3 bases had no gene match. This CDR3 contains 13 residues.

This CDR3 reads CASSEGHGDRAYGYTF. The CDR3 DNA follows: TGCGCCAGCAGTGAGGGGCATGGGGACAGGGCCTATGGCTACACCTTC. This chain connects TRBV10-2 to TRBJ1-2; 9 bases are shared with TRBD1. The germline V gene encodes CDR1 WSHSY and CDR2 SAAADI. J lost 4 bases, V lost 2 bases, and 8 bases had no gene match. CDR3 length equals 16 residues.

This chain joins TRBV2 and TRBJ1-2, with TRBD1 matching over 7 bases. Germline values: CDR1 SNHLY, CDR2 FYNNEI. The CDR3 contains 13 residues. The V gene end was trimmed by 8 bases and the J gene end by 1 base; junction bases not matched to a gene: 4. In DNA, the CDR3 is TGTGCCAGCCGGGACAGCGGTAACTATGGCTACACCTTC. Protein product: CASRDSGNYGYTF.

The rearrangement links TRBV2 to TRBJ1-2; no firm D call. V was cut by 6 bases and J by 7 bases, with 18 bases left in between. Germline CDR1 reads SNHLY; CDR2 reads FYNNEI. This CDR3 comprises 14 residues. Written as DNA, the CDR3 is TGTGCCAGCAGGTCGGGAGGGAAGGGAGGTGGCTACACCTTC. Encoded protein: CASRSGGKGGGYTF.

The sample holds one count of this clone. The rearrangement uses TRBV4-2 and TRBJ1-4; the D gene is possibly TRBD1 (5 bases). CDR3 size: 17 residues. CDR1 is LGHNA and CDR2 is YNFKEQ in the germline V gene. Trimming took off 4 bases at V and 5 bases at J, with 20 bases between the two ends. CDR3 loop: CASSRQPSGGGNEKLFF. In DNA form, the CDR3 reads TGTGCCAGCAGCCGACAACCCTCGGGGGGTGGGAATGAAAAACTGTTTTTT.

This sequence joins TRBV9 and TRBJ2-2; TRBD1 matches at 9 bases. Germline CDR1 SGDLS, CDR2 YYNGEE. The CDR3 is 14 residues long. J lost 7 bases, V lost 7 bases, and 8 bases had no gene match. Written as DNA, the CDR3 is TGTGCCAGCCGATCCGGGACAGGGCACGGGGAGCTGTTTTTT. Translation: CASRSGTGHGELFF.

V and J are TRBV4-1 and TRBJ2-1; TRBD1 aligns across 8 bases. Losses at the gene ends were 3 bases for V and 8 bases for J; bases not matched to a gene: 9. CDR3 length: 15 amino acids. Germline V gives CDR1 MGHRA, CDR2 YSYEKL. CDR3 sequence: CASSHTDREVHEQFF. The CDR3 nucleotides read TGCGCCAGCAGCCACACGGACAGGGAGGTCCATGAGCAGTTCTTC.

The chain employs TRBV27 and TRBJ2-7, with D perhaps matching TRBD1 (6 bases). The ends were cut back, 3 bases at V and 3 bases at J, with 15 bases in the middle. This CDR3 has 15 residues. Germline assignment: CDR1 MNHEY and CDR2 SMNVEV (reference sequence). The CDR3 DNA reads as TGTGCCAGCAGTTTGGGCCAGGGGACCCACTACGAGCAGTACTTC. It translates to CASSLGQGTHYEQYF.

The CDR3 is CASSIRTGEDGYTF. Written as DNA, the CDR3 is TGTGCCAGCAGTATAAGGACAGGGGAGGATGGCTACACCTTC. V gene TRBV28 combines with J gene TRBJ1-2; 9 nucleotides match TRBD1. Germline V gene data show CDR1 as MDHEN and CDR2 as SYDVKM. Trimming at V came to 5 bases and at J to 6 bases, leaving 7 bases not matched to a gene. CDR3 length: 14 amino acids.

V and J are TRBV7-2 and TRBJ2-3; tentatively, D is TRBD2 (6 bases). The ends were cut back, 8 bases at V and 4 bases at J, with 16 bases in the middle. The CDR3 sequence is 14 residues long. Germline V lookup: CDR1 SGHTA, CDR2 FQGNSA. Here the CDR3 DNA reads TGTGCCAGCGCCAGGAGCGGGCGGGCAGATACGCAGTATTTT. Its translation: CASARSGRADTQYF.

V and J are TRBV5-6 and TRBJ2-6; possible D gene TRBD1, 5 bases. Germline CDR1 is SGHDT and CDR2 is YYEEEE. The CDR3 extends over 15 amino acids. Trimming stripped 2 bases from V and 2 bases from J, with 8 bases between. CDR3 amino acids: CASSLRGPGANVLTF. The CDR3, as DNA: TGTGCCAGCAGCTTAAGGGGTCCTGGGGCCAACGTCCTGACTTTC. The complete variable domain, with remaining parts taken from reference TRBV5-6 and TRBJ2-6, reads DAGVTQSPTHLIKTRGQQVTLRCSPKSGHDTVSWYQQALGQGPQFIFQYYEEEERQRGNFPDRFSGHQFPNYSSELNVNALLLGDSALYLCASSLRGPGANVLTFGAGSRLTVL.

The chain uses TRBV7-2 and TRBJ1-2; 10 bases are a match to TRBD1. CDR1 is SGHTA and CDR2 is FQGNSA in the germline V gene. V was clipped by 5 bases and J by 4 bases; unmatched bases: 4. The CDR3 contains 14 residues. CDR3 sequence (DNA): TGTGCCAGCAGCGCTGGACAGGGGGTCTATGGCTACACCTTC. Amino acid sequence: CASSAGQGVYGYTF.